These 4 T cell receptor beta chains originate from one sample sequenced in a study of cytomegalovirus exposure and HLA in healthy donors. Primers included in the PCR were 60 Vbeta and 13 Jbeta primers. The assay was immunoSEQ multiplex PCR, and TCRdb's table has in-frame clones only and misses some. The data show about 150,000 clones, 80% seen once. The sample was PBMCs. The origin of the receptors is a young man in good health and CMV-seropositive.

This clone was seen once. This chain connects TRBV9 to TRBJ2-3; 7 nucleotides match TRBD2. The CDR3 spans 15 residues. The germline CDR1 and CDR2 sequences are SGDLS and YYNGEE. V gave up 0 bases and J gave up 6 bases; unmatched junction bases: 7. CDR3 in DNA: TGTGCCAGCAGCGTAGCGGCGGGAGTCCCCGATACGCAGTATTTT. Amino acids: CASSVAAGVPDTQYF.

This chain uses TRBV13 with TRBJ1-5; 10 nucleotides line up with TRBD1. V was pared by 3 bases and J by 6 bases, with 2 bases of the junction left unmatched. The germline V gene encodes CDR1 PRHDT and CDR2 FYEKMQ (reference sequence). The CDR3 is 14 residues long. CDR3 loop: CASSFGTGVQPQHF. The CDR3 DNA is TGTGCCAGCAGCTTCGGGACAGGGGTTCAGCCCCAGCATTTT.

This chain uses TRBV4-1 with TRBJ2-2; maybe TRBD2 (5 bases). V lost 3 bases and J lost 5, with 10 bases in between. Looked up from germline, CDR1 is MGHRA and CDR2 is YSYEKL. CDR3 length: 14 amino acids. The CDR3 DNA follows: TGCGCCAGCAGCCATCAAGCGGTTACCGGGGAGCTGTTTTTT. Translated, it gives CASSHQAVTGELFF.

The chain uses TRBV6-5 and TRBJ2-7, with D possibly TRBD1 on 6 matching bases. CDR3 length: 14 amino acids. V was shortened by 5 bases and J by 6 bases, with 17 bases between the two germline ends. The germline CDR1 and CDR2 sequences are MNHEY and SVGAGI. CDR3 protein: CASSRDIGSCEQYF. In DNA, the CDR3 is TGTGCCAGCAGTCGGGACATTGGGTCGTGCGAGCAGTACTTC.